This passage covers 10 T cell receptor beta chains from one sample sequenced in a study of shared clonotypes between healthy human individuals. Measured with immunoSEQ multiplex PCR; TCRdb has only the in-frame clones, and not every one. The table includes about 2.1 million clones, 90% to 95% detected once. Selected positively for CCR7 and CD45RO-negative, naive CD8 cells excluded terminally differentiated effector memory CD45RA+ cells. Sequences were obtained from naive CD8+ T cells from PBMCs. The receptors were sampled from a young man in good health. Some clones in this sample may be carry-over from other donors' samples.

The rearrangement uses TRBV5-4 and TRBJ2-7; the match to TRBD1 covers 7 bases. Germline-derived CDR1 and CDR2 are SGHNT and YYREEE (reference sequence). The CDR3 is made up of 15 amino acids. With 4 bases clipped from V and 0 bases from J, the junction kept 7 bases outside the gene matches. CDR3 loop: CASSQDRVHSYEQYF. In nucleotides, the CDR3 is TGTGCCAGCAGCCAAGACAGGGTCCACTCCTACGAGCAGTACTTC. Variable domain in full (rest from reference TRBV5-4 and TRBJ2-7): ETGVTQSPTHLIKTRGQQVTLRCSSQSGHNTVSWYQQALGQGPQFIFQYYREEENGRGNFPPRFSGLQFPNYSSELNVNALELDDSALYLCASSQDRVHSYEQYFGPGTRLTVT.

V usage is TRBV19 and J usage is TRBJ1-3, with TRBD1 as a possible D gene (5 bases). The germline V gene encodes CDR1 LNHDA and CDR2 SQIVND (reference sequence). The CDR3 length is 17 residues. V was trimmed by 4 bases and J by 1 base, leaving 17 bases between them. The CDR3 DNA reads as TGTGCCAGTAGTAATAGGGGATTGTCACCATCTGGAAACACCATATATTTT. Residues: CASSNRGLSPSGNTIYF. Full variable domain (outside the CDR3, taken from reference TRBV19 and TRBJ1-3): DGGITQSPKYLFRKEGQNVTLSCEQNLNHDAMYWYRQDPGQGLRLIYYSQIVNDFQKGDIAEGYSVSREKKESFPLTVTSAQKNPTAFYLCASSNRGLSPSGNTIYFGEGSWLTVV.

The V gene is TRBV5-1, the J gene TRBJ1-1; D remains unclear. Trimming shortened V by 6 bases and J by 0 bases, and 3 bases separated the two germline ends. Germline-derived CDR1 and CDR2 are SGHRS and YFSETQ. The CDR3 runs 11 residues. The CDR3 is CASTLNTEAFF. CDR3 bases: TGCGCCAGCACACTGAACACTGAAGCTTTCTTT.

The genes are TRBV27 and TRBJ1-1; possibly TRBD1 for D (6 bases). V lost 2 bases and J 1 base, leaving 11 bases between the germline ends. CDR3 length: 15 amino acids. Germline CDR1 and CDR2: MNHEY and SMNVEV (reference sequence). CDR3 coding DNA: TGTGCCAGCAGTTTAAGGGGACACGCGAACACTGAAGCTTTCTTT. Translating it yields CASSLRGHANTEAFF.

This chain connects TRBV7-9 to TRBJ2-5; TRBD2 matches at 10 bases. Germline values: CDR1 SEHNR, CDR2 FQNEAQ (reference sequence). This CDR3 is built from 15 residues. Unmatched junction bases numbered 8, after V lost 5 bases and J lost 5 bases. Here the CDR3 reads CASSPPGLAYETQYF. The CDR3 DNA reads as TGTGCCAGCAGCCCACCGGGACTAGCGTATGAGACCCAGTACTTC.

The rearrangement joins TRBV27 to TRBJ2-1; 7 positions agree with TRBD2. CDR3 length: 15 residues. The ends lost 6 bases at V and 6 bases at J; junction bases unmatched: 11. Germline CDR1 and CDR2: MNHEY and SMNVEV (reference sequence). CDR3 DNA: TGTGCCAGCAGCAGTTATGAGCGGGGCGCCAATGAGCAGTTCTTC. Its translation: CASSSYERGANEQFF.

This clone was seen only once. The V call is TRBV4-1, the J call TRBJ1-4; D call uncertain. Germline CDR1 is MGHRA and CDR2 is YSYEKL. Trimming shortened V by 1 base and J by 8 bases, and 14 bases separated the two germline ends. The CDR3 sequence is 15 residues long. CDR3 loop: CASSQATDNLEKLFF. CDR3 in DNA: TGCGCCAGCAGCCAAGCTACAGACAACTTAGAAAAACTGTTTTTT.

This chain uses TRBV11-2 with TRBJ2-2; the match to TRBD2 covers 8 bases. In germline, CDR1 is SGHAT, CDR2 FQNNGV. Trimming at V came to 5 bases and at J to 6 bases, leaving 14 bases not matched to a gene. The CDR3 is 17 residues long. The CDR3 is CASSAYPRGGMAGELFF. The CDR3 nucleotides read TGTGCCAGCAGCGCCTATCCCCGGGGGGGGATGGCCGGGGAGCTGTTTTTT.

A few counts support this clone. This rearrangement joins TRBV19 to TRBJ1-3, with D uncertain. This CDR3 comprises 15 residues. CDR1 and CDR2 (germline): LNHDA, SQIVND (reference sequence). V was pared by 5 bases and J by 1 base, with 12 bases between. CDR3 sequence: CASSPDVFSGNTIYF. In nucleotides, the CDR3 is TGTGCCAGTAGTCCAGACGTTTTTTCTGGAAACACCATATATTTT.

The sample holds a few counts of this clone. The chain carries TRBV19 and TRBJ1-5, with 7 bases that match TRBD1. Germline V gene data show CDR1 as LNHDA and CDR2 as SQIVND (reference sequence). Trimming removed 5 bases from V and 7 bases from J; junction bases left unmatched: 2. The CDR3 runs 12 residues. Here the CDR3 reads CASSLTGQPQHF. The CDR3 region has the DNA TGTGCCAGTAGTCTGACAGGGCAGCCCCAGCATTTT.